This T cell receptor beta chain was captured by sequencing in a study of cytomegalovirus exposure and HLA in healthy donors (dated by TCRdb to 2017 to 2019). Regarding the study in general: According to a later analysis, the 100 to 150 validation repertoires were produced on the same platform as the 700 or so repertoires of the first cohort. Besides the first cohort of hundreds of subjects, a separate validation cohort made up of around 120 different subjects was used. High-throughput TCR immunosequencing, statistical association of individual TCRs with disease status, and machine learning were combined to predict cytomegalovirus infection status. The study was designed to test whether signatures of past pathogen exposure could be identified by cataloging public T cell receptors. Broad study findings and their caveats: It was suggested by the authors that the approach could potentially be generalized to other disease states and immunological phenotypes. A total of around 150 TCR beta chains were listed by the study as associated with cytomegalovirus. In vitro tests confirmed that a few of the cytomegalovirus-associated TCR beta chains recognize cytomegalovirus antigens. A later analysis had no HLA typing for the validation cohort, so co-occurrence there was scored across all 130 or so repertoires. Subsequent analysis determined that TCRs grouped into clusters in the first cohort also showed a tendency toward co-occurrence across the roughly 110 validation repertoires, and 85% to 95% of cluster scores exceeded 0. The classifier was reported to diagnose cytomegalovirus status with high specificity and sensitivity in both the original cohort and the validation cohort. Most TCR sequences were seen in very few donors, while some public TCRs were found in many individuals.

On this clone: Its antigen remains unidentified. Base quality data are lacking; no much larger clone is found one base away. Distinct nucleotide sequences in the sample also encode this CDR3.

The library was obtained by the immunoSEQ multiplex PCR assay. In the source study's methods: A statistical classification framework was developed to diagnose cytomegalovirus status using the catalog of TCR beta chain sequences. This immuneACCESS table, as held by TCRdb, lists in-frame sequences with V and J called but not all clones. Of the missing ones, under half trace to an unresolved V gene in checked studies; the others have no known cause. V and J calls and clone size are given by that table; D and trimming were obtained from the DNA. The sample table lists approximately 260,000 clones, 75% to 90% of them with a count of one. Around 1.2% of the sample is in the top ten clones. The donors were included in the validation cohort of 90 to 150 subjects, a group kept apart from the roughly 700-subject first cohort. The germline V gene (reference sequence) specifies SGHNT as CDR1 and YYREEE as CDR2. The CDR3 has 15 amino acids, counting the end cysteine and phenylalanine. Only the CDR3 part of the read is kept: 45 bases, read in frame from the first base. V is trimmed back by 4 bases and J by 3 bases, and the junction contains 6 bases that no gene match accounts for.

This receptor was taken from a woman under 40 in good health and CMV-seropositive. What was sequenced was PBMCs. The sequence links TRBV5-4 to TRBJ1-5; TRBD1 lines up with 8 middle nucleotides. In nucleotide form, the sequence is TGTGCCAGCAGCCCCGGGACAGGCGACAATCAGCCCCAGCATTTT. It translates to CASSPGTGDNQPQHF.